This T cell receptor (beta chain) was sequenced during a study of control samples from healthy donors and cancer patients. The germline CDR1 and CDR2 sequences are GTSNPN and SVGIG (reference sequence). The CDR3 sequence is 12 residues long. Trimming took 2 bases from V and 7 from J, leaving 6 bases between them. The method was immunoSEQ multiplex PCR; TCRdb's version includes in-frame clones alone and lacks a portion of them. Seen here are around 68,000 clones, 83% observed once, and the top ten hold more than 15%. This TCR was recovered from a man aged 60-69 years in good health. The chain combines TRBV30 with TRBJ1-6; D remains ambiguous. The sequencing input was blood. The CDR3 DNA reads as TGTGCCTGGAGTATTTGGAATTCACCCCTCCACTTT. It encodes CAWSIWNSPLHF.